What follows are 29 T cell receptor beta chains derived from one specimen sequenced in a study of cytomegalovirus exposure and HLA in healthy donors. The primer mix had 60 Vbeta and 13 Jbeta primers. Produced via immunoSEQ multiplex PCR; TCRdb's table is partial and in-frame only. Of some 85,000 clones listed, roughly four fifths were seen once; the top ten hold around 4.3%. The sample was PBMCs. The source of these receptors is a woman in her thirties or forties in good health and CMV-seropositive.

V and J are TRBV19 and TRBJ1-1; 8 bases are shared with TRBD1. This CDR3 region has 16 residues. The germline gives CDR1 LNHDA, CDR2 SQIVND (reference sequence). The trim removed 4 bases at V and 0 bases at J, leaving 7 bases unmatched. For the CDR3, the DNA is TGTGCCAGTAGTACCCTCGACAGGGGTTTGAACACTGAAGCTTTCTTT. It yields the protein CASSTLDRGLNTEAFF.

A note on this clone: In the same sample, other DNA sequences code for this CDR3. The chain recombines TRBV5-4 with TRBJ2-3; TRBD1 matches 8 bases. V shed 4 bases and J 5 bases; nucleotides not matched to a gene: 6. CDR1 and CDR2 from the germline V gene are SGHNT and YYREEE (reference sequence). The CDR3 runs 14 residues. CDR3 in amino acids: CASSLGQGGDTQYF. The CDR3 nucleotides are TGTGCCAGCAGCCTAGGACAGGGTGGAGATACGCAGTATTTT.

This chain's CDR3 is CASSVGVFNEQFF. CDR3 sequence (DNA): TGTGCCAGCAGCGTAGGAGTTTTTAATGAGCAGTTCTTC. The chain has TRBV9 and TRBJ2-1; D remains unclear. CDR1 is SGDLS and CDR2 is YYNGEE in the germline V gene. Trimming pared 0 bases from V and 7 bases from J, leaving 8 bases between. The CDR3 extends over 13 amino acids.

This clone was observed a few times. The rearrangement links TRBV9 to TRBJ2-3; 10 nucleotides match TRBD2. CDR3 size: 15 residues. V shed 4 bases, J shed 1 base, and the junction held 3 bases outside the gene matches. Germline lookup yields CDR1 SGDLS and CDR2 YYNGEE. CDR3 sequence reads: CASSPGTSGTDTQYF. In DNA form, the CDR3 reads TGTGCCAGCAGCCCGGGGACTAGCGGCACAGATACGCAGTATTTT. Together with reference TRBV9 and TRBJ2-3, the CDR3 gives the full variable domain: DSGVTQTPKHLITATGQRVTLRCSPRSGDLSVYWYQQSLDQGLQFLIQYYNGEERAKGNILERFSAQQFPDLHSELNLSSLELGDSALYFCASSPGTSGTDTQYFGPGTRLTVL.

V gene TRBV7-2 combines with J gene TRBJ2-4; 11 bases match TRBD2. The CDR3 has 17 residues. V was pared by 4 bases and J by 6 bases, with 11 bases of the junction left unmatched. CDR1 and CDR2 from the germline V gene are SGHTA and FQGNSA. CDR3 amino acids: CASSWGLAASSTNIQYF. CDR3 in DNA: TGTGCCAGCAGCTGGGGACTAGCGGCCAGTTCAACAAACATTCAGTACTTC.

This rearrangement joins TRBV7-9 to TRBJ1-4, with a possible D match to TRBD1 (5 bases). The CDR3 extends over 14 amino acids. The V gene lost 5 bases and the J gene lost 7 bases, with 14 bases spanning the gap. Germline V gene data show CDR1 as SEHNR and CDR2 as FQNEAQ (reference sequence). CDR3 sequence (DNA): TGTGCCAGCAGCCCCCGGGGGGGTTCTGAAAAACTGTTTTTT. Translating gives CASSPRGGSEKLFF.

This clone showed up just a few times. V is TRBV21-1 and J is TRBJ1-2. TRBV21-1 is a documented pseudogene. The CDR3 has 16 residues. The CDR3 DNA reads TGTGCCAGCAGCAAAGTGGTATTAAGGAGACGCCATGGCTACACCTTC. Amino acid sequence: CASSKVVLRRRHGYTF.

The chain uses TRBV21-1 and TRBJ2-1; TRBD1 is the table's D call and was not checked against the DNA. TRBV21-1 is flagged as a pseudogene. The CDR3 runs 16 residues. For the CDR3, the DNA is TGTGCCAGCAGCATCCGGGACAAGTTAAGCTACAATGAGCAGTTCTTC. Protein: CASSIRDKLSYNEQFF.

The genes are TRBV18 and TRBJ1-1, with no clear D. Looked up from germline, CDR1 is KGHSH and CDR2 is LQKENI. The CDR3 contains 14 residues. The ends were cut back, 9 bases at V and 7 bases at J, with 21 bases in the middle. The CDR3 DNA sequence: TGTGCCAGAGACCACCCTAGTCGACTTGATGAAGCTTTCTTT. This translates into CARDHPSRLDEAFF.

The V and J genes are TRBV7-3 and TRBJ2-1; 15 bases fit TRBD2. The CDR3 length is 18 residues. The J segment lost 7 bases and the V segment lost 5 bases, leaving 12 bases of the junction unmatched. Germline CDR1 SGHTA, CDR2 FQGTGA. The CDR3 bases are TGTGCCAGCAGCCCGACTCCGGGACTAGCGGGAGGAGTAAATGAGCAGTTCTTC. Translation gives CASSPTPGLAGGVNEQFF.

This CDR3 reads CASSDGTSGYNEQFF. The CDR3 bases are TGCGCCAGCAGCGACGGGACTAGCGGTTACAATGAGCAGTTCTTC. The chain has TRBV5-1 and TRBJ2-1, with 11 nucleotides matching TRBD2. The V segment lost 4 bases and the J segment 4 bases; nucleotides outside the gene matches: 4. This CDR3 has 15 amino acids. Germline V CDR1 and CDR2: SGHRS, YFSETQ.

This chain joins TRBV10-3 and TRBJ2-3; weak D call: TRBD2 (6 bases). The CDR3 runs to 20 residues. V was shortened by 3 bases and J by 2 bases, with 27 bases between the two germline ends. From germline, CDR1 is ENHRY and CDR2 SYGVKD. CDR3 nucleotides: TGTGCCATCAGTGATCGGGTAGCGGTCAACCCTTTGGAGGACACAGATACGCAGTATTTT. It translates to CAISDRVAVNPLEDTDTQYF.

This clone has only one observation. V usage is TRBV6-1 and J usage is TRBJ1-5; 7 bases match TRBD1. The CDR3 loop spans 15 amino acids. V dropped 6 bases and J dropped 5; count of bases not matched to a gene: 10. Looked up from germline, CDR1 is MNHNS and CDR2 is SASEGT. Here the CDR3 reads CASRKEGGGYQPQHF. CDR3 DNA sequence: TGTGCCAGCAGGAAGGAAGGAGGGGGCTATCAGCCCCAGCATTTT.

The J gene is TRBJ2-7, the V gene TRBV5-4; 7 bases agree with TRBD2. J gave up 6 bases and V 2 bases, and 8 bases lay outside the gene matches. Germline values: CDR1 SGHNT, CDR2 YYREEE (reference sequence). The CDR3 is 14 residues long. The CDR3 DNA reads TGTGCCAGCAGCTTTGGGCCGGGAGGCTCCGAGCAGTACTTC. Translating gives CASSFGPGGSEQYF.

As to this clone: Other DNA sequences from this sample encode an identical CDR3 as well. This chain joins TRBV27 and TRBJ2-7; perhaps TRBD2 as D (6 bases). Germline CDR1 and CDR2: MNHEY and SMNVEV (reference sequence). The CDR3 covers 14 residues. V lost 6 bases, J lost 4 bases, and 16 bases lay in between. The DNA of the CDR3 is TGTGCCAGCAGCTCGGGAGTTCGTTGGTACGAGCAGTACTTC. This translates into CASSSGVRWYEQYF.

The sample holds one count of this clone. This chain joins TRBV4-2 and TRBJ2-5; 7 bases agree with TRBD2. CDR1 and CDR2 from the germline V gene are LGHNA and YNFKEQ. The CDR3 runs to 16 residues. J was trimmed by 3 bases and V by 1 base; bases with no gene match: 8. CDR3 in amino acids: CASSQGRQGGEETQYF. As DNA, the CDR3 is TGTGCCAGCAGCCAAGGCCGCCAGGGAGGGGAAGAGACCCAGTACTTC.

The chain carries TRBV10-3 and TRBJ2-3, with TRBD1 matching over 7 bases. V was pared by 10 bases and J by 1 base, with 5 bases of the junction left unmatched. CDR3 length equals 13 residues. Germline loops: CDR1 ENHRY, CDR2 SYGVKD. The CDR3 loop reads CATSGTGTDTQYF. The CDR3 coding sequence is TGTGCCACGTCCGGGACAGGCACAGATACGCAGTATTTT.

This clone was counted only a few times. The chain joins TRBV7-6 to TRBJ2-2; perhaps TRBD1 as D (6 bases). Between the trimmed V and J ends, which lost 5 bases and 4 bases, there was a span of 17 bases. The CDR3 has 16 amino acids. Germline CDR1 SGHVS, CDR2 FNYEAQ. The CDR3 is CASSRLGADVTGELFF. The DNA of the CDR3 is TGTGCCAGCAGCCGATTGGGGGCCGACGTCACCGGGGAGCTGTTTTTT.

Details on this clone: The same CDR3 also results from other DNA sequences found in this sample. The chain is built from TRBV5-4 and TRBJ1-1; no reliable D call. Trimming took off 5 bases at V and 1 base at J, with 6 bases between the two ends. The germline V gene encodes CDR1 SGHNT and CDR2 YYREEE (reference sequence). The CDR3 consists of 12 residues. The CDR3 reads CASSPGNTEAFF. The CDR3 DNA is TGTGCCAGCAGTCCGGGGAACACTGAAGCTTTCTTT. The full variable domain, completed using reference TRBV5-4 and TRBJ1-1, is ETGVTQSPTHLIKTRGQQVTLRCSSQSGHNTVSWYQQALGQGPQFIFQYYREEENGRGNFPPRFSGLQFPNYSSELNVNALELDDSALYLCASSPGNTEAFFGQGTRLTVV.

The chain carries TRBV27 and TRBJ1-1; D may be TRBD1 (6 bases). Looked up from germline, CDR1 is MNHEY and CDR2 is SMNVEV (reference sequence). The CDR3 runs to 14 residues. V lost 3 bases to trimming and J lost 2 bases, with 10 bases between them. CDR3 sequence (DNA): TGTGCCAGCAGTTTTTCAGGGGTAAACACTGAAGCTTTCTTT. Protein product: CASSFSGVNTEAFF.

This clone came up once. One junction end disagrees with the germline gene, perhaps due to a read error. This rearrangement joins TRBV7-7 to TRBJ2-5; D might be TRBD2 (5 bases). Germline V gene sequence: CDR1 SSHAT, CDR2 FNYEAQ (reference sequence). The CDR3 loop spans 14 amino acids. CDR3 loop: CASSPDGLQETQYF. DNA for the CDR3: TGTGCTAGCAGCCCAGACGGACTCCAAGAGACCCAGTACTTC.

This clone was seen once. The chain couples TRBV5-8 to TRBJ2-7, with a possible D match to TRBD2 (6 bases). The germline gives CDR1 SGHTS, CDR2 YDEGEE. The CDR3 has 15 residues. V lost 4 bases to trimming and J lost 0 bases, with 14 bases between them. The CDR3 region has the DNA TGTGCCAGCAGCGGTGGCCGGGGGTACTCCTACGAGCAGTACTTC. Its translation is CASSGGRGYSYEQYF.

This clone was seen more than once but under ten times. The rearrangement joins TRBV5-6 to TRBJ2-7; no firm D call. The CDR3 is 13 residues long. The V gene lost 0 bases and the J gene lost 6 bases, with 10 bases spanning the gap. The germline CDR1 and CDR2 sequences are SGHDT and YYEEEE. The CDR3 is CASSLVLVSEQYF. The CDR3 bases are TGTGCCAGCAGCTTGGTTTTAGTCTCCGAGCAGTACTTC.

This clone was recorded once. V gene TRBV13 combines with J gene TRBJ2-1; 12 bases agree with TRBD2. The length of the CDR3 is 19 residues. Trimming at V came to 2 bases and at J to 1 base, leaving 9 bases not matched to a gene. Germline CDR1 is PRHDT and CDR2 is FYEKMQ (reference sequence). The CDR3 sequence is CASSLSWTSGIGSYNEQFF. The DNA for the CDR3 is TGTGCCAGCAGCTTATCCTGGACTAGCGGGATAGGGTCCTACAATGAGCAGTTCTTC.

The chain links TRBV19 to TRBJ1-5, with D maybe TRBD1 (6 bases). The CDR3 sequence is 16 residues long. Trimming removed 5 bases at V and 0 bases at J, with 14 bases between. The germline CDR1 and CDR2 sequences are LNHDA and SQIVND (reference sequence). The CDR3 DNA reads TGTGCCAGTAGTGTGGACAGCTCCGATAGCAATCAGCCCCAGCATTTT. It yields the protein CASSVDSSDSNQPQHF.

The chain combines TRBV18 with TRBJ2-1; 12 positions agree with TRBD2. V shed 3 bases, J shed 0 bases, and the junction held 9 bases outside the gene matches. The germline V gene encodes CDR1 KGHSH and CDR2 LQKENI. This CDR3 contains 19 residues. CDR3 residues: CASSPKVGLAGTSYNEQFF. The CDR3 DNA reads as TGTGCCAGCTCACCGAAAGTAGGACTAGCGGGGACCTCCTACAATGAGCAGTTCTTC.

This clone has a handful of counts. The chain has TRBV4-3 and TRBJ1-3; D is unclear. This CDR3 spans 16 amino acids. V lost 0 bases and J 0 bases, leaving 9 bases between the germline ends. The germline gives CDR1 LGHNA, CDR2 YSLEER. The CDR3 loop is CASSQENRPSGNTIYF. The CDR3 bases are TGCGCCAGCAGCCAAGAAAACAGACCCTCTGGAAACACCATATATTTT.

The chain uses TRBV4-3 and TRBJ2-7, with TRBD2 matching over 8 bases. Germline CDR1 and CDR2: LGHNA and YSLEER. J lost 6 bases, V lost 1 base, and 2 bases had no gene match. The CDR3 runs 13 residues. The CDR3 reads CASSQGRGVEQYF. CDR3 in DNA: TGCGCCAGCAGCCAAGGGCGGGGGGTCGAGCAGTACTTC.

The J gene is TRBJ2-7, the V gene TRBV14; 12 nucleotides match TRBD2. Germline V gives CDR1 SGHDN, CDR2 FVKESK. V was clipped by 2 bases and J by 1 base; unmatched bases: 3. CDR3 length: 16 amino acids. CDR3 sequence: CASSQLAGGKSYEQYF. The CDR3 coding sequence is TGTGCCAGCAGCCAACTAGCGGGAGGGAAATCCTACGAGCAGTACTTC.